The clone carrying this T cell receptor beta chain appeared once. Different DNA sequences within this sample yield the same CDR3. The CDR3 runs 15 residues. Germline lookup yields CDR1 MDHEN and CDR2 SYDVKM. With V trimmed by 2 bases and J by 1 base, 2 bases remained unmatched. This sample was taken from a study of blood T cell repertoires in COVID-19. Produced via immunoSEQ multiplex PCR; TCRdb's table is partial and in-frame only. Among around 300,000 clones listed, 88% were seen once. The genes are TRBV28 and TRBJ2-7, with TRBD1 matching over 10 bases. The origin of this receptor is a man younger than 40 who had recovered from COVID-19. Source material: PBMCs or T cells enriched from blood (not recorded which). CDR3 DNA sequence: TGTGCCAGCAGTTTAGCGGGACAGGGGTCCTACGAGCAGTACTTC. This gives the protein CASSLAGQGSYEQYF.